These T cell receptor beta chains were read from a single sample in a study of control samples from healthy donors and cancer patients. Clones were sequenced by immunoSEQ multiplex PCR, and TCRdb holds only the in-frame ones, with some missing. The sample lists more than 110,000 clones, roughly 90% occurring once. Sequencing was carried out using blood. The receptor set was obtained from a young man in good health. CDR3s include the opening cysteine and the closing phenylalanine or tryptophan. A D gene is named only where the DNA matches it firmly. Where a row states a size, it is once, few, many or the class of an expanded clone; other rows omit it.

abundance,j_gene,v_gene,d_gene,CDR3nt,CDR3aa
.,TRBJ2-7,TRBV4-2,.,TGTGCCAGCGGAGCAGGGGGGTCCCAGTACGAGCAGTACTTC,CASGAGGSQYEQYF
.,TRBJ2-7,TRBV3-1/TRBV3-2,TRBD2,TGTGCCAGCTCAAGGACTAGCGGCTCCGGCGAGCAGTACTTC,CASSRTSGSGEQYF
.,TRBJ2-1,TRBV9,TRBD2,TGTGCCAGCAGCGTAGACCAGCGGGGATACAATGAGCAGTTCTTC,CASSVDQRGYNEQFF
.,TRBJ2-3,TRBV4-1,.,TGCGCCAGCAGCCAAAAAACAGGGAGTTCTACAGATACGCAGTATTTT,CASSQKTGSSTDTQYF
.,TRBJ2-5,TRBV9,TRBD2,TGTGCCAGCAGCGTATCTTCAGGACTAGCGATAAAAGAGACCCAGTACTTC,CASSVSSGLAIKETQYF
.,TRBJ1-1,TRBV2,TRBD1,TGTGCCAAGGACAGGGGGCGGACTGAAGCTTTCTTT,CAKDRGRTEAFF
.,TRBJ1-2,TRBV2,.,TGTGCCAGCAAGACGGATACCCCCTATGGCTACACCTTC,CASKTDTPYGYTF
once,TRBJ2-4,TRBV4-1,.,TGCGCCAGCAGCCAAGACCGTGGACACGCCGTTGGGAAAAACATTCAGTACTTC,CASSQDRGHAVGKNIQYF
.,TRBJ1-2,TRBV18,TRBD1,TGTGCCAGCTCACCACCGGGACAGGCCGCTGGTGGCTACACCTTC,CASSPPGQAAGGYTF
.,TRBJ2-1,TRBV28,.,TGTGCCAGCAGTCCTTTAAGAACTGAGCAGTTCTTC,CASSPLRTEQFF
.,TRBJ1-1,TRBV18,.,TGTGCCAGCTCAGGGACGTTGAACACTGAAGCTTTCTTT,CASSGTLNTEAFF
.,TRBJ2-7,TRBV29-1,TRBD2,TGCAGCGCTGGGACTAGCGGGCGCTCCTACGAGCAGTACTTC,CSAGTSGRSYEQYF